The 29 T cell receptor beta chains listed next were all sequenced from one sample in a study of cytomegalovirus exposure and HLA in healthy donors. The PCR was carried out with 60 Vbeta primers and 13 Jbeta primers. Generated by immunoSEQ multiplex PCR, the TCRdb table keeps only in-frame clones and is missing some. Of approximately 210,000 clones listed, around 87% are singletons. The sequenced sample was PBMCs. Every receptor here comes from a woman between 18 and 29 years old in good health and CMV-seronegative.

This clone has just one count. The V gene is TRBV7-9, the J gene TRBJ2-3, with a weak D call TRBD1 (6 bases). CDR1 is SEHNR and CDR2 is FQNEAQ in the germline V gene (reference sequence). Trimming took 4 bases from V and 4 from J, leaving 15 bases between them. The CDR3 covers 15 residues. The CDR3 DNA follows: TGTGCCAGCAGCTCGAGCACAGGGTTTGCAGATACGCAGTATTTT. It specifies CASSSSTGFADTQYF.

In DNA form, the CDR3 reads TGCGCCAGCAGCTTTACAGGGGACCAAGAGACCCAGTACTTC. This gives the protein CASSFTGDQETQYF. This chain connects TRBV5-1 to TRBJ2-5, with 7 bases matching TRBD1. Germline CDR1 reads SGHRS; CDR2 reads YFSETQ. V dropped 2 bases and J dropped 0; count of bases not matched to a gene: 1. This CDR3 has 14 amino acids. The full variable domain, rest sourced from reference TRBV5-1 and TRBJ2-5, is KAGVTQTPRYLIKTRGQQVTLSCSPISGHRSVSWYQQTPGQGLQFLFEYFSETQRNKGNFPGRFSGRQFSNSRSEMNVSTLELGDSALYLCASSFTGDQETQYFGPGTRLLVL.

This chain uses TRBV7-9 with TRBJ2-1, with D perhaps TRBD1 (6 bases). CDR1 SEHNR and CDR2 FQNEAQ come from the germline V gene (reference sequence). The CDR3 is 13 residues long. V was trimmed by 1 base and J by 5 bases, leaving 6 bases between them. The CDR3, as DNA: TGTGCCAGCAGCTTAGGGGGGCACAATGAGCAGTTCTTC. Protein sequence: CASSLGGHNEQFF.

This clone was counted once. This chain links TRBV7-9 with TRBJ2-6; TRBD2 agrees at 7 bases. Germline CDR1 and CDR2: SEHNR and FQNEAQ (reference sequence). The CDR3 is 14 amino acids. V was pared by 3 bases and J by 4 bases, with 0 bases of the junction left unmatched. In DNA, the CDR3 is TGTGCCAGCAGCTTTAGCGGGGGGGCCAACGTCCTGACTTTC. Its translation: CASSFSGGANVLTF.

The chain recombines TRBV7-2 with TRBJ2-1; possible D gene TRBD1, 5 bases. The germline CDR1 and CDR2 sequences are SGHTA and FQGNSA. The CDR3 sequence is 13 residues long. Trimming took off 6 bases at V and 3 bases at J, with 9 bases between the two ends. CDR3 loop: CASRLGVYNEQFF. The CDR3 DNA reads as TGTGCCAGCAGGCTAGGGGTCTACAATGAGCAGTTCTTC.

CDR3 in DNA: TGTGCCAGCAGTCCCTGGACAGGACTTAATGAAAAACTGTTTTTT. Translated, it gives CASSPWTGLNEKLFF. This sequence joins TRBV6-6 and TRBJ1-4, with 7 bases matching TRBD1. V lost 5 bases to trimming and J lost 4 bases; unmatched junction nucleotides: 7. Per germline, CDR1 MNHNY and CDR2 SVGAGI (reference sequence). This CDR3 comprises 15 residues.

The gene calls are TRBV28 and TRBJ1-1; D is uncertain. CDR3 size: 13 residues. The ends were cut back, 0 bases at V and 10 bases at J, with 12 bases in the middle. Germline V lookup: CDR1 MDHEN, CDR2 SYDVKM. The CDR3 DNA follows: TGTGCCAGCAGTTTATGGGGTAAGGGAGCAGCTTTCTTT. It encodes CASSLWGKGAAFF.

The chain recombines TRBV7-6 with TRBJ1-2; D might be TRBD1 (5 bases). Germline CDR1 reads SGHVS; CDR2 reads FNYEAQ. This CDR3 region has 11 residues. For the CDR3, the DNA is TGTTTCAGCGGCGGGACCTATGGCTACACCTTC. Protein product: CFSGGTYGYTF.

This chain links TRBV11-2 with TRBJ2-1; 13 bases align to TRBD2. The J segment lost 5 bases and the V segment lost 4 bases, leaving 5 bases of the junction unmatched. The CDR3 has 16 residues. Germline CDR1 and CDR2: SGHAT and FQNNGV. The DNA for the CDR3 is TGTGCCAGCAGCTCACAGACTAGCGGGAGGAACAATGAGCAGTTCTTC. Translation: CASSSQTSGRNNEQFF.

The chain carries TRBV18 and TRBJ1-1; 7 bases are a match to TRBD1. The CDR3 extends over 16 amino acids. V lost 2 bases to trimming and J lost 4 bases; unmatched junction nucleotides: 10. The V gene's germline CDR1 is KGHSH and CDR2 LQKENI. CDR3 sequence (DNA): TGTGCCAGCTCACCAGCGGGGACAGTTGGGTCCACTGAAGCTTTCTTT. Its translation is CASSPAGTVGSTEAFF.

This chain links TRBV5-1 with TRBJ1-2; D not certain. Germline V CDR1 and CDR2: SGHRS, YFSETQ. V shed 2 bases and J shed 8 bases, with 13 bases lying between them. The CDR3 is made up of 13 amino acids. Written as DNA, the CDR3 is TGCGCCAGCAGCTTCGTTAGGTCGGGAGGCTACACCTTC. Translating it yields CASSFVRSGGYTF.

This clone was observed once. The gene calls are TRBV29-1 and TRBJ1-1, with TRBD1 matching 7 bases. This CDR3 is 10 amino acids long. Germline CDR1 is SQVTM and CDR2 is ANQGSEA. CDR3 DNA sequence: TGCAGGGCAGGAGGGGGCGAAGCTTTCTTT. This gives the protein CRAGGGEAFF.

V is TRBV9 and J is TRBJ2-7; the D gene is possibly TRBD2 (6 bases). V was pared by 4 bases and J by 1 base, with 18 bases between. CDR1 and CDR2 (germline): SGDLS, YYNGEE. The CDR3 length is 16 residues. The CDR3 coding sequence is TGTGCCAGCAGCCCCGGGAACAGCGGGCCATCCTACGAGCAGTACTTC. It yields the protein CASSPGNSGPSYEQYF.

Only one count was recorded for this clone. The same CDR3 can be traced to other DNA sequences in this sample. This rearrangement joins TRBV5-1 to TRBJ1-5, with D unclear. Germline V gene lookup returns CDR1 SGHRS and CDR2 YFSETQ. V was pared by 0 bases and J by 0 bases, with 4 bases between. CDR3 length: 14 residues. The CDR3: CASSLDGSNQPQHF. Here the CDR3 DNA reads TGCGCCAGCAGCTTGGACGGTAGCAATCAGCCCCAGCATTTT.

This chain uses TRBV29-1 with TRBJ2-1; 14 nucleotides line up with TRBD2. The V segment lost 6 bases and the J segment 9 bases; nucleotides outside the gene matches: 4. CDR3 length: 13 amino acids. The germline V gene has CDR1 SQVTM and CDR2 ANQGSEA. In DNA form, the CDR3 reads TGCAGCGTCGGACTAGCGGGAGGTCTTGAGCAGTTCTTC. It translates to CSVGLAGGLEQFF.

This chain joins TRBV19 and TRBJ1-1, with TRBD1 identical over 10 bases. J lost 0 bases, V lost 5 bases, and 3 bases had no gene match. In germline, CDR1 is LNHDA, CDR2 SQIVND (reference sequence). The CDR3 totals 15 residues. CDR3 coding DNA: TGTGCCAGTAGTTGGGACAGGGGAATGAACACTGAAGCTTTCTTT. This sequence encodes CASSWDRGMNTEAFF.

This rearrangement joins TRBV10-3 to TRBJ2-1; TRBD2 aligns across 12 bases. V was clipped by 9 bases and J by 6 bases; unmatched bases: 3. The CDR3 covers 13 residues. Germline CDR1 reads ENHRY; CDR2 reads SYGVKD. The CDR3 DNA sequence: TGTGCCATACAACTAGCGGGAGGCAATGAGCAGTTCTTC. This translates into CAIQLAGGNEQFF.

The rearrangement links TRBV27 to TRBJ2-1; 9 nucleotides align to TRBD2. V gave up 3 bases and J gave up 15 bases; unmatched junction bases: 9. Germline V gene data show CDR1 as MNHEY and CDR2 as SMNVEV (reference sequence). The CDR3 totals 13 residues. In DNA form, the CDR3 reads TGTGCCAGCAGTTTGGCCCCAAGCGGGGGGCGGTTCTTC. This encodes CASSLAPSGGRFF.

This clone has a handful of counts. The J gene is TRBJ1-1, the V gene TRBV6-1; D might be TRBD1 (5 bases). V was trimmed by 7 bases and J by 7 bases, leaving 19 bases between them. Germline lookup yields CDR1 MNHNS and CDR2 SASEGT. The CDR3 has 14 amino acids. CDR3 sequence (DNA): TGTGCCAGCATCGGAGGGGTCGGCGGGGGTGAAGCTTTCTTT. It codes for CASIGGVGGGEAFF.

V is TRBV28 and J is TRBJ1-5; 8 nucleotides agree with TRBD1. With V trimmed by 6 bases and J by 6 bases, 19 bases remained unmatched. Per germline, CDR1 MDHEN and CDR2 SYDVKM. This CDR3 is built from 18 residues. The CDR3 region is CASSYFVRIDRGSQPQHF. DNA of the CDR3: TGTGCCAGCAGCTATTTCGTGCGAATAGACAGGGGTAGTCAGCCCCAGCATTTT.

The rearrangement joins TRBV5-1 to TRBJ2-7, with 8 bases identical to TRBD1. Trimming removed 5 bases from V and 3 bases from J; junction bases left unmatched: 10. Germline V CDR1 and CDR2: SGHRS, YFSETQ. CDR3 length: 15 amino acids. The CDR3 sequence: CASRPSGTGHYEQYF. CDR3 in DNA: TGCGCCAGCAGGCCATCCGGGACAGGTCACTACGAGCAGTACTTC. Complete variable domain (other parts from reference TRBV5-1 and TRBJ2-7): KAGVTQTPRYLIKTRGQQVTLSCSPISGHRSVSWYQQTPGQGLQFLFEYFSETQRNKGNFPGRFSGRQFSNSRSEMNVSTLELGDSALYLCASRPSGTGHYEQYFGPGTRLTVT.

The table lists this clone with a few counts. This rearrangement joins TRBV5-4 to TRBJ2-3, with 7 nucleotides matching TRBD1. The junction had 7 bases not matched to a gene; V was cut back by 5 bases and J by 1 base. This CDR3 is 15 amino acids long. Germline-derived CDR1 and CDR2 are SGHNT and YYREEE (reference sequence). CDR3 loop: CASSPGQERTDTQYF. CDR3 sequence (DNA): TGTGCCAGCAGTCCTGGACAGGAGCGCACAGATACGCAGTATTTT.

The gene calls are TRBV19 and TRBJ1-5, with D possibly matching TRBD1 (5 bases). Germline V gene lookup returns CDR1 LNHDA and CDR2 SQIVND (reference sequence). CDR3 length: 16 residues. The V end was cut by 9 bases, the J end by 7 bases, with 25 bases between. CDR3 amino acids: CASLGDVGLAGQPQHF. The CDR3, as DNA: TGTGCCAGCCTTGGGGACGTTGGTCTAGCGGGACAGCCCCAGCATTTT.

The chain recombines TRBV5-6 with TRBJ2-3; a weak D match, TRBD1 (5 bases). The V and J ends lost 4 bases and 5 bases respectively, with 14 bases between them. Germline V lookup: CDR1 SGHDT, CDR2 YYEEEE. This CDR3 contains 14 residues. The CDR3 DNA follows: TGTGCCAGCAGCATTCCGACAGTCAAAGATACGCAGTATTTT. This codes for CASSIPTVKDTQYF.

The rearrangement uses TRBV11-1 and TRBJ1-2, with TRBD1 matching 7 bases. Germline V gene data show CDR1 as SGHAT and CDR2 as FQDESV (reference sequence). J gave up 2 bases and V 5 bases, and 2 bases lay outside the gene matches. The CDR3 length is 13 residues. The CDR3 coding sequence is TGTGCCAGCAGCCGGGGACAGAACTATGGCTACACCTTC. The encoded protein is CASSRGQNYGYTF.

The CDR3 nucleotides read TGTGCCAGCAGCTTTCGACTAGCGGGAGGCACAGATACGCAGTATTTT. It specifies CASSFRLAGGTDTQYF. J is TRBJ2-3 and V is TRBV7-2; 12 bases are a match to TRBD2. The trim removed 3 bases at V and 1 base at J, leaving 2 bases unmatched. The CDR3 loop spans 16 amino acids. CDR1 SGHTA and CDR2 FQGNSA come from the germline V gene.

V usage is TRBV6-1 and J usage is TRBJ2-7; 8 bases match TRBD1. V shed 8 bases, J shed 2 bases, and the junction held 11 bases outside the gene matches. The germline V gene has CDR1 MNHNS and CDR2 SASEGT. This CDR3 spans 15 amino acids. CDR3 region: CASLRDRQGTYEQYF. Here the CDR3 DNA reads TGTGCCAGCCTCCGGGACCGACAGGGGACCTACGAGCAGTACTTC.

This clone was counted a single time. The chain has TRBV9 and TRBJ2-7; 8 bases line up with TRBD1. Per germline, CDR1 SGDLS and CDR2 YYNGEE. The CDR3 length is 15 residues. The ends lost 0 bases at V and 3 bases at J; junction bases unmatched: 5. The CDR3 nucleotides are TGTGCCAGCAGCGTAGCCATCGGACAGGGCTACGAGCAGTACTTC. This translates into CASSVAIGQGYEQYF.

Note on this clone: A read error may account for a junction end that differs from germline. Other nucleotide sequences from this sample produce the same CDR3. DNA of the CDR3: TGTGCCAGCAGCTTGGTTCGACAAGGGACCCAGTACTTC. Its protein product is CASSLVRQGTQYF. This chain connects TRBV7-2 to TRBJ2-5; D is unclear. The germline V gene has CDR1 SGHTA and CDR2 FQGNSA. The CDR3 is made up of 13 amino acids.